These 18 T cell receptor beta chains were sequenced from one sample in a study of cytomegalovirus exposure and HLA in healthy donors. Produced via immunoSEQ multiplex PCR; TCRdb's table is partial and in-frame only. The table includes 57,000 or so clones, about 93% detected once. The sample was PBMCs. The receptor set was obtained from a young man in good health and CMV-seronegative.

The V call is TRBV5-1, the J call TRBJ1-1; D gene unclear. Trimming stripped 1 base from V and 1 base from J, with 8 bases between. The length of the CDR3 is 14 residues. Germline V lookup: CDR1 SGHRS, CDR2 YFSETQ. Here the CDR3 reads CASSLQAGNTEAFF. In nucleotides, the CDR3 is TGCGCCAGCAGCTTGCAGGCGGGGAACACTGAAGCTTTCTTT.

In DNA form, the CDR3 reads TGTGCCAGTAGTATACGGCAGGAACGCGAGCAGTACTTC. Amino acid sequence: CASSIRQEREQYF. The J gene is TRBJ2-7, the V gene TRBV19; D is ambiguous. The CDR3 sequence is 13 residues long. The V gene lost 2 bases and the J gene lost 6 bases, with 11 bases spanning the gap. Germline values: CDR1 LNHDA, CDR2 SQIVND (reference sequence).

This clone was seen a few times. The chain couples TRBV6-1 to TRBJ1-2, with 7 bases that match TRBD1. J gave up 6 bases and V 8 bases, and 9 bases lay outside the gene matches. The CDR3 spans 13 residues. CDR1 and CDR2 (germline): MNHNS, SASEGT. The DNA for the CDR3 is TGTGCCAGCGGGAGTGACAGGGTTGATGGCTACACCTTC. Its translation: CASGSDRVDGYTF.

This chain connects TRBV30 to TRBJ1-2, with TRBD1 as a possible D gene (6 bases). This CDR3 contains 12 residues. Germline V lookup: CDR1 GTSNPN, CDR2 SVGIG (reference sequence). V was cut by 0 bases and J by 6 bases, with 8 bases left in between. CDR3 coding DNA: TGTGCCTGGAGTGTCCAGGGGAATGGCTACACCTTC. Protein sequence: CAWSVQGNGYTF.

The chain employs TRBV5-1 and TRBJ1-1, with D maybe TRBD1 (6 bases). V was cut by 4 bases and J by 1 base, with 8 bases left in between. This CDR3 contains 13 residues. Germline lookup yields CDR1 SGHRS and CDR2 YFSETQ. The CDR3 DNA follows: TGCGCCAGCAGCCAGGGACAGAACACTGAAGCTTTCTTT. This gives the protein CASSQGQNTEAFF.

The J gene is TRBJ2-7, the V gene TRBV7-2, with TRBD1 as a possible D gene (6 bases). V lost 1 base and J 0 bases, leaving 7 bases between the germline ends. The CDR3 consists of 14 residues. From germline, CDR1 is SGHTA and CDR2 FQGNSA. CDR3 bases: TGTGCCAGCAGCTTAGGACAGGTCTCCTACGAGCAGTACTTC. This gives the protein CASSLGQVSYEQYF.

The rearrangement links TRBV19 to TRBJ2-1; weak D call: TRBD1 (6 bases). CDR3 length equals 15 residues. Germline loops: CDR1 LNHDA, CDR2 SQIVND (reference sequence). V lost 0 bases and J lost 8, with 14 bases in between. Written as DNA, the CDR3 is TGTGCCAGTAGTATAGAGCAGGGGCTCAGGGATGAGCAGTTCTTC. Translated: CASSIEQGLRDEQFF.

This sequence joins TRBV11-1 and TRBJ2-1; 9 bases match TRBD1. The CDR3 runs 17 residues. V lost 5 bases and J lost 0; bases outside the gene matches: 8. The V gene's germline CDR1 is SGHAT and CDR2 FQDESV (reference sequence). CDR3 residues: CASSPGQGRHSYNEQFF. CDR3 sequence (DNA): TGTGCCAGCAGCCCGGGACAGGGAAGACACTCCTACAATGAGCAGTTCTTC.

The chain is built from TRBV28 and TRBJ1-5; TRBD1 matches 7 bases. V was pared by 5 bases and J by 5 bases, with 9 bases of the junction left unmatched. Germline V gene sequence: CDR1 MDHEN, CDR2 SYDVKM. This CDR3 is built from 15 residues. CDR3 protein: CASSLRQGNDQPQHF. The CDR3 DNA reads TGTGCCAGCAGTCTGAGACAGGGAAATGATCAGCCCCAGCATTTT.

DNA for the CDR3: TGTGCCAGCAGTGAATCCGGCTTAGCGGGAGCCAATGAGCAGTTCTTC. Its translation: CASSESGLAGANEQFF. The V gene is TRBV6-1, the J gene TRBJ2-1, with 9 bases fitting TRBD2. From germline, CDR1 is MNHNS and CDR2 SASEGT. This CDR3 spans 16 amino acids. After removal of 2 bases from V and 6 bases from J, the junction contained 8 bases not matched to a gene.

This rearrangement joins TRBV7-8 to TRBJ2-3; 8 bases fit TRBD2. The CDR3 contains 15 residues. The V segment lost 5 bases and the J segment 6 bases; nucleotides outside the gene matches: 10. Germline V gene sequence: CDR1 SGHVS, CDR2 FQNEAQ. In DNA form, the CDR3 reads TGTGCCAGCAGCCCTCTCACGGGAGGGCCGGATACGCAGTATTTT. Encoded protein: CASSPLTGGPDTQYF. Variable domain in full (rest from reference TRBV7-8 and TRBJ2-3): GAGVSQSPRYKVAKRGQDVALRCDPISGHVSLFWYQQALGQGPEFLTYFQNEAQLDKSGLPSDRFFAERPEGSVSTLKIQRTQQEDSAVYLCASSPLTGGPDTQYFGPGTRLTVL.

The chain is built from TRBV10-1 and TRBJ2-1, with TRBD2 matching 12 bases. The CDR3 sequence is 14 residues long. Germline CDR1 is WNHNN and CDR2 is SYGVQD (reference sequence). The trim removed 3 bases at V and 12 bases at J, leaving 6 bases unmatched. In DNA form, the CDR3 reads TGCGCCAGCAGTGAACTAGCGGGAGGCTCTTGGCAGTTCTTC. Translating gives CASSELAGGSWQFF.

This clone occurred once. This rearrangement joins TRBV28 to TRBJ1-3; tentative D call: TRBD1 (5 bases). V was shortened by 7 bases and J by 4 bases, with 17 bases between the two germline ends. The CDR3 runs to 15 residues. The germline gives CDR1 MDHEN, CDR2 SYDVKM. The CDR3 region is CASIRGLGLGNTIYF. CDR3 DNA sequence: TGTGCCAGCATTCGGGGGTTGGGGCTCGGAAACACCATATATTTT.

The V gene is TRBV4-1, the J gene TRBJ2-5; D call uncertain. CDR1 and CDR2 from the germline V gene are MGHRA and YSYEKL. The CDR3 sequence is 15 residues long. The V gene lost 1 base and the J gene lost 2 bases, with 11 bases spanning the gap. CDR3 sequence (DNA): TGCGCCAGCAGCCAAGCGCAGCGTCAGCAAGAGACCCAGTACTTC. As protein: CASSQAQRQQETQYF.

The genes are TRBV5-5 and TRBJ2-7; TRBD1 might be the D (5 bases). The CDR3 has 13 amino acids. With 0 bases removed from V and 4 bases from J, the gap between germline ends came to 8 bases. The germline gives CDR1 SGHKS, CDR2 YYEKEE (reference sequence). The CDR3 nucleotides read TGTGCCAGCAGCTTGGGACAGAGTTACGAGCAGTACTTC. It yields the protein CASSLGQSYEQYF.

This chain links TRBV11-3 with TRBJ2-2; possibly TRBD1 for D (7 bases). Germline-derived CDR1 and CDR2 are SGHNT and YENEEA. The CDR3 has 13 residues. Between the trimmed V and J ends, which lost 5 bases and 6 bases, there was a span of 10 bases. CDR3 sequence: CASSSRGAGELFF. DNA of the CDR3: TGTGCCAGCAGCAGCAGGGGGGCCGGGGAGCTGTTTTTT.

V and J are TRBV7-9 and TRBJ2-7, with 9 bases lining up with TRBD2. The CDR3 covers 15 residues. The germline V gene encodes CDR1 SEHNR and CDR2 FQNEAQ (reference sequence). V was clipped by 1 base and J by 5 bases; unmatched bases: 6. DNA of the CDR3: TGTGCCAGCAGCTTAGGGCCTAGCGGGGCAGACGAGCAGTACTTC. Protein sequence: CASSLGPSGADEQYF.

This rearrangement joins TRBV7-8 to TRBJ2-1; no clear D. V dropped 5 bases and J dropped 0 bases, with 17 bases sitting between them. CDR1 SGHVS and CDR2 FQNEAQ come from the germline V gene. There are 17 residues in the CDR3. Written as DNA, the CDR3 is TGTGCCAGCAGCCCCGTAATCGCGGTTGTCTCCTACAATGAGCAGTTCTTC. This sequence encodes CASSPVIAVVSYNEQFF.